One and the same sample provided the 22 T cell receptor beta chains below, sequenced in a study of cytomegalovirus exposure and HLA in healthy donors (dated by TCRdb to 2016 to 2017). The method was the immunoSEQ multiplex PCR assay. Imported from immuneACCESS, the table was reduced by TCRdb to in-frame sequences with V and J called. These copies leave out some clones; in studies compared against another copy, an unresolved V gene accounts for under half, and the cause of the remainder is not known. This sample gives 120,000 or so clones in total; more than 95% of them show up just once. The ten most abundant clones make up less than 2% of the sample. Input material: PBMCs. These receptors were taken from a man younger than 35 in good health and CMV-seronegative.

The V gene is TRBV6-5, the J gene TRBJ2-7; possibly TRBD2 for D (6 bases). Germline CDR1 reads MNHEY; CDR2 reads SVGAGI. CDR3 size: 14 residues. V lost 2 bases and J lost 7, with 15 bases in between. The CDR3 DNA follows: TGTGCCAGCAGTTACGGGGGAGGCCCACGGGAGCAGTACTTC. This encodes CASSYGGGPREQYF.

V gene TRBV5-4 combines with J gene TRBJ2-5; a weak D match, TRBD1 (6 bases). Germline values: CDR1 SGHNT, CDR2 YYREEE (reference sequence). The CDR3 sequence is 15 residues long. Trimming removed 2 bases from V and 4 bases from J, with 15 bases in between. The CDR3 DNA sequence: TGTGCCAGCAGCTTTAAGACCAGAGGGGGAGAGACCCAGTACTTC. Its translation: CASSFKTRGGETQYF. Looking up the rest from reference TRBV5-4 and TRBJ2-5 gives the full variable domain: ETGVTQSPTHLIKTRGQQVTLRCSSQSGHNTVSWYQQALGQGPQFIFQYYREEENGRGNFPPRFSGLQFPNYSSELNVNALELDDSALYLCASSFKTRGGETQYFGPGTRLLVL.

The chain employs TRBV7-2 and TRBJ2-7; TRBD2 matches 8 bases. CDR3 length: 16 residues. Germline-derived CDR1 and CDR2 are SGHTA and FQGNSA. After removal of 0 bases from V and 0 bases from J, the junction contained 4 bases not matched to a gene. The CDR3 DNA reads TGTGCCAGCAGCTTAGCGACTAGCGTAAACTCCTACGAGCAGTACTTC. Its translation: CASSLATSVNSYEQYF.

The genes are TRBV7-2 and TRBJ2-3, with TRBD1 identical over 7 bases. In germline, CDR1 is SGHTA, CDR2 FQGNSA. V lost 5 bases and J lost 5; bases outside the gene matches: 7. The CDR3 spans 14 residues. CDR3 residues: CASSGRTGRDTQYF. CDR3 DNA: TGTGCCAGCAGCGGCAGGACAGGTAGAGATACGCAGTATTTT.

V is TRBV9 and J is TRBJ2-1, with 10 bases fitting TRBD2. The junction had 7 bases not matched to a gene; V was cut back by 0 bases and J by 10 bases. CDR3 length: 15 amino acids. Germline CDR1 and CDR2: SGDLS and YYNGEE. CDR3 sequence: CASSVDAGGLAEQFF. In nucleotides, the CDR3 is TGTGCCAGCAGCGTAGATGCCGGGGGACTAGCGGAGCAGTTCTTC.

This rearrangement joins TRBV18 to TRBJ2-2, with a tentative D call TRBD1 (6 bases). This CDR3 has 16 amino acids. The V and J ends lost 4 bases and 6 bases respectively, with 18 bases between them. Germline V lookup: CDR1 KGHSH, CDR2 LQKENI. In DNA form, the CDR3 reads TGTGCCAGCTCACGGTCTACAGGGAAGGTGTCCGGGGAGCTGTTTTTT. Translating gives CASSRSTGKVSGELFF.

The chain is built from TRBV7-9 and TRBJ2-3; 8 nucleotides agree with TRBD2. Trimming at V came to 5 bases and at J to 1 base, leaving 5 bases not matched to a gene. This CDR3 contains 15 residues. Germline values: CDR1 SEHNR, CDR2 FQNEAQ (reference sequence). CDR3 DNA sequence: TGTGCCAGCAGCCGTATACTAGCGGGCACAGATACGCAGTATTTT. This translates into CASSRILAGTDTQYF.

CDR3 nucleotides: TGTGCCAGCAGCTTTCCAGGACTTAGCACAGATACGCAGTATTTT. It codes for CASSFPGLSTDTQYF. The chain carries TRBV7-2 and TRBJ2-3; D perhaps matches TRBD2 (5 bases). This CDR3 has 15 amino acids. Trimming removed 3 bases from V and 0 bases from J, with 10 bases in between. In germline, CDR1 is SGHTA, CDR2 FQGNSA.

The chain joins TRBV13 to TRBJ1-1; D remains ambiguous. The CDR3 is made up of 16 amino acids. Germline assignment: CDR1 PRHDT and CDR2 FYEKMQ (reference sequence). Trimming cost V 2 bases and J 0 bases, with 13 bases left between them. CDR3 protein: CASSLKTYGMNTEAFF. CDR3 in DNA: TGTGCCAGCAGCTTAAAAACTTATGGTATGAACACTGAAGCTTTCTTT.

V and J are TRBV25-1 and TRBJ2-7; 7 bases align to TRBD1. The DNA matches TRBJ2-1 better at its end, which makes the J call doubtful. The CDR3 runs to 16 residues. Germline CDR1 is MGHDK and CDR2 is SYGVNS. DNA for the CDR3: TGTGCCAGCAGTGAATCGGCCGACAGGGTTTACAATGAGCAGTTCTTC. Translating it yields CASSESADRVYNEQFF.

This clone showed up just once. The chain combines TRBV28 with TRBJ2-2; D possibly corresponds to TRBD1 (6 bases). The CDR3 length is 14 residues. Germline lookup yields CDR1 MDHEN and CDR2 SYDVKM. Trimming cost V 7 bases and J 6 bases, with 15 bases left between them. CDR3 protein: CASISGVISGELFF. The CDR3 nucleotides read TGTGCCAGCATATCAGGGGTTATCTCCGGGGAGCTGTTTTTT.

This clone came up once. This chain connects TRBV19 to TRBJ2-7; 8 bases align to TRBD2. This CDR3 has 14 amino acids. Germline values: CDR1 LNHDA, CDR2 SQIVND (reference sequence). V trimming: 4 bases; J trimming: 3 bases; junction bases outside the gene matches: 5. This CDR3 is CASSNAGGDYEQYF. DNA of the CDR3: TGTGCCAGTAGTAACGCGGGGGGCGACTACGAGCAGTACTTC.

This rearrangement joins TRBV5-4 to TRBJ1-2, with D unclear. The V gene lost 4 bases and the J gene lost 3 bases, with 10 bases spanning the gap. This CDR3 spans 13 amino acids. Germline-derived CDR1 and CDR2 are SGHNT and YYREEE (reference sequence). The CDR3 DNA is TGTGCCAGCAGCCTTGGCCGTGACTATGGCTACACCTTC. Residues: CASSLGRDYGYTF.

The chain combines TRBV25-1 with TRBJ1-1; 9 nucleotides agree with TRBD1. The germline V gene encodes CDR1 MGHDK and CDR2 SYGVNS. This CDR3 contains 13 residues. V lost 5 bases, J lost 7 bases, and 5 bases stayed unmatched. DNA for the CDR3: TGTGCCAGCAGTCCGACAGGGGGATTTGAAGCTTTCTTT. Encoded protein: CASSPTGGFEAFF.

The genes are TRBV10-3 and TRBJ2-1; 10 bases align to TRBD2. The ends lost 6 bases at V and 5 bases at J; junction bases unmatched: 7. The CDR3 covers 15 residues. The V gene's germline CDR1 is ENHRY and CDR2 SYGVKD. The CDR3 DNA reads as TGTGCCATCAGCCCAAGCGGGAGGGCCGACAATGAGCAGTTCTTC. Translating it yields CAISPSGRADNEQFF.

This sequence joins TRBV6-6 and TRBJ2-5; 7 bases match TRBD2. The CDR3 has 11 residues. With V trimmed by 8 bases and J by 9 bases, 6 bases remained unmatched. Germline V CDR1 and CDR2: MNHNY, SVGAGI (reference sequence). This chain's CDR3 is CASGGGGAQYF. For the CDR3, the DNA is TGTGCCAGCGGGGGGGGAGGGGCCCAGTACTTC.

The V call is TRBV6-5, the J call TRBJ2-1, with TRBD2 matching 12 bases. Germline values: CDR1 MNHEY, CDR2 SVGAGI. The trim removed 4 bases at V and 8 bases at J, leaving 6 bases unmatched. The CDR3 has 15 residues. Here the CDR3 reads CASSSPGTSGHEQFF. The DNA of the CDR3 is TGTGCCAGCAGTTCTCCCGGGACTAGCGGGCATGAGCAGTTCTTC.

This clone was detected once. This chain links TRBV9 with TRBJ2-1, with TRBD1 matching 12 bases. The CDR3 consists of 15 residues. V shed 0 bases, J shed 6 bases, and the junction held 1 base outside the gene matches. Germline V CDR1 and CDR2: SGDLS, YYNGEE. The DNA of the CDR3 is TGTGCCAGCAGCGTAGTGGGACAGGGGGCCAATGAGCAGTTCTTC. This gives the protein CASSVVGQGANEQFF. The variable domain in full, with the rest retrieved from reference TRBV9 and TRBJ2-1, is DSGVTQTPKHLITATGQRVTLRCSPRSGDLSVYWYQQSLDQGLQFLIQYYNGEERAKGNILERFSAQQFPDLHSELNLSSLELGDSALYFCASSVVGQGANEQFFGPGTRLTVL.

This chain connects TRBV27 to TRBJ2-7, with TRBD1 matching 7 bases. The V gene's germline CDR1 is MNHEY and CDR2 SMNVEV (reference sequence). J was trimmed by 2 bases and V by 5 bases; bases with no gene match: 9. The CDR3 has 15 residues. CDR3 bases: TGTGCCAGCAGTCTCGGGACAGTTGGAACCTACGAGCAGTACTTC. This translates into CASSLGTVGTYEQYF.

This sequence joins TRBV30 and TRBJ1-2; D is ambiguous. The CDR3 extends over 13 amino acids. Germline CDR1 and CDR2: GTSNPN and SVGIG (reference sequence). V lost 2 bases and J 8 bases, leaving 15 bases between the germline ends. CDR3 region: CAWSFTPLEGYTF. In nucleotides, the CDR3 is TGTGCCTGGAGTTTTACACCCCTGGAGGGCTACACCTTC.

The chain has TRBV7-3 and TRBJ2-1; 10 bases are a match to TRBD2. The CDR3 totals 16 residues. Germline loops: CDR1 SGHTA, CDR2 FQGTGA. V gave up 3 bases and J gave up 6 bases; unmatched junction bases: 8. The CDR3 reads CASSFQAGTSVNEQFF. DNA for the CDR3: TGTGCCAGCAGCTTCCAAGCAGGGACTAGCGTCAATGAGCAGTTCTTC.

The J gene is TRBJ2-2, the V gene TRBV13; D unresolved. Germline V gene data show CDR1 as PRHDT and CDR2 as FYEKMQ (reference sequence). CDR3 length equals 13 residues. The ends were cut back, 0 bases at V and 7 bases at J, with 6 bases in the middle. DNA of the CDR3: TGTGCCAGCAGCTTAGGGGGCAACGGGGAGCTGTTTTTT. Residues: CASSLGGNGELFF.